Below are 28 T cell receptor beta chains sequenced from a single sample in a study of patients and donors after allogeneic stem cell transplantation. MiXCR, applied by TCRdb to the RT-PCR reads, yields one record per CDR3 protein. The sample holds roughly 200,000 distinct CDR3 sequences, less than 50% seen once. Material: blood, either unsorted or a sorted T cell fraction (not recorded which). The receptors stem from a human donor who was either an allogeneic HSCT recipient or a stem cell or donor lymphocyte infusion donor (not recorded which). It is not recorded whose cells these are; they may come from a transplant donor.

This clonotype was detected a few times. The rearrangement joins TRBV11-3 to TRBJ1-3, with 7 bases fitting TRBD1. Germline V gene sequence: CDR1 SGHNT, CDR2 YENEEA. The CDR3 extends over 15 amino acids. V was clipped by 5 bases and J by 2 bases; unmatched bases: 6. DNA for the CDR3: TGTGCCAGCAGCCAGACAGGGATCCCTGGAAACACCATATATTTT. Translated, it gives CASSQTGIPGNTIYF.

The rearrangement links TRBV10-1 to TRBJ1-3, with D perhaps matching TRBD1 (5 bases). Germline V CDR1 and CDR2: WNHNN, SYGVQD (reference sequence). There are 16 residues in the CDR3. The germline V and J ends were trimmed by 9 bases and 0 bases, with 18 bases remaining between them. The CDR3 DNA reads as TGCGCCAGGGGGGGAGGTTTGCCCCCCTCTGGAAACACCATATATTTT. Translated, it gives CARGGGLPPSGNTIYF.

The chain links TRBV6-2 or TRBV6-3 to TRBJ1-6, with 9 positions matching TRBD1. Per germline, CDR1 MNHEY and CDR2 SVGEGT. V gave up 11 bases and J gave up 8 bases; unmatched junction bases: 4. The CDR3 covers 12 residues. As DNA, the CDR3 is TGTGCCTGCGACAGGGGGGATTCACCCCTCCACTTT. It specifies CACDRGDSPLHF.

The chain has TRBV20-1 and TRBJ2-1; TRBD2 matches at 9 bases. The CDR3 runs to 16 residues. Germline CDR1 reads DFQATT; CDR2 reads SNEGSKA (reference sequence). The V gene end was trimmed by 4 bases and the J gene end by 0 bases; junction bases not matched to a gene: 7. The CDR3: CSAISGGPSSYNEQFF. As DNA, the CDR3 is TGCAGTGCTATCAGCGGGGGGCCGAGCTCCTACAATGAGCAGTTCTTC.

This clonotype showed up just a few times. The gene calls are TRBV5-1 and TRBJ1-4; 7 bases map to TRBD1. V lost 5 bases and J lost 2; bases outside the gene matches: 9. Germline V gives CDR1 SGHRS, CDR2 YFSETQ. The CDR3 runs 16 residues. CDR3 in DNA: TGCGCCAGCAGGTCGACAGGGTTGGGGACTAATGAAAAACTGTTTTTT. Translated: CASRSTGLGTNEKLFF.

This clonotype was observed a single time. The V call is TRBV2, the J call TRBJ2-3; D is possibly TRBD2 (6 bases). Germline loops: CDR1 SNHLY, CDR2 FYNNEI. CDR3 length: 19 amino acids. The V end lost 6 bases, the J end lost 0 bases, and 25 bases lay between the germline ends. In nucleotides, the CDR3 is TGTGCCAGCAGCCGCGGGGCTAGCGTAAACTATCTTAGCACAGATACGCAGTATTTT. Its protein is CASSRGASVNYLSTDTQYF.

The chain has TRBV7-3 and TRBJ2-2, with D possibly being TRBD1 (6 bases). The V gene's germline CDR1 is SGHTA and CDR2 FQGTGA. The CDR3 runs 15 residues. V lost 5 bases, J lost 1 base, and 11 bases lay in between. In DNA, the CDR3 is TGTGCCAGCAGCCGTGACAGGCGGAACACCGGGGAGCTGTTTTTT. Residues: CASSRDRRNTGELFF. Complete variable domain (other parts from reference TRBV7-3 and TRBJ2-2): GAGVSQTPSNKVTEKGKYVELRCDPISGHTALYWYRQSLGQGPEFLIYFQGTGAADDSGLPNDRFFAVRPEGSVSTLKIQRTERGDSAVYLCASSRDRRNTGELFFGEGSRLTVL.

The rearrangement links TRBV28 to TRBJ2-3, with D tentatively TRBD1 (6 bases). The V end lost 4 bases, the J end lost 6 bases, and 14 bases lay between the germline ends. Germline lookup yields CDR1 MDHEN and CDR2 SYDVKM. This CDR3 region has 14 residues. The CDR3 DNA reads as TGTGCCAGCAGTTCACCAGGGGTCGGGGATACGCAGTATTTT. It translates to CASSSPGVGDTQYF. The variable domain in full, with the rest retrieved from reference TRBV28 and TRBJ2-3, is DVKVTQSSRYLVKRTGEKVFLECVQDMDHENMFWYRQDPGLGLRLIYFSYDVKMKEKGDIPEGYSVSREKKERFSLILESASTNQTSMYLCASSSPGVGDTQYFGPGTRLTVL.

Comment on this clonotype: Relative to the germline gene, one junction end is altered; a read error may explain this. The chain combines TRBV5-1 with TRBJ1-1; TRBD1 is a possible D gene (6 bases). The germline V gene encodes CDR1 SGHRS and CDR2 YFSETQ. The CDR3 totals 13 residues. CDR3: CASSVDRDTEAFF. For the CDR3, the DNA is TGCGCCAGCAGTGTGGACCGGGACACCGAAGCTTTCTTT. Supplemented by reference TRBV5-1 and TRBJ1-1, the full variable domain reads KAGVTQTPRYLIKTRGQQVTLSCSPISGHRSVSWYQQTPGQGLQFLFEYFSETQRNKGNFPGRFSGRQFSNSRSEMNVSTLELGDSALYLCASSVDRDTEAFFGQGTRLTVV.

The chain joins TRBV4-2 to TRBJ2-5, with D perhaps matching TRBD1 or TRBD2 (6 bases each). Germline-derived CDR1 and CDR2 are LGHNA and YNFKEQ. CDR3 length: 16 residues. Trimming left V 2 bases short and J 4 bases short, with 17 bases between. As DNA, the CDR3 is TGTGCCAGCAGCCAATTACACGGAGGGGGGCCAGAGACCCAGTACTTC. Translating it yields CASSQLHGGGPETQYF.

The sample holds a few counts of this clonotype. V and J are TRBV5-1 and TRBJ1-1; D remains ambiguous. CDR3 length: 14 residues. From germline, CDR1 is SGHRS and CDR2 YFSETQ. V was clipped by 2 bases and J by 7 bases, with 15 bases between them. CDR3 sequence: CASSFLRAVDEAFF. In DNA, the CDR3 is TGCGCCAGCAGCTTCCTGCGGGCGGTGGATGAAGCTTTCTTT.

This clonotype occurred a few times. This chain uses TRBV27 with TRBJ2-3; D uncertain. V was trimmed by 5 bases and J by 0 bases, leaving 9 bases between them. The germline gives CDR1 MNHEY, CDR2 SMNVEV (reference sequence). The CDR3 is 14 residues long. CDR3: CASSRLSSTDTQYF. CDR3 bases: TGTGCCAGCAGTCGCCTTTCCAGCACAGATACGCAGTATTTT.

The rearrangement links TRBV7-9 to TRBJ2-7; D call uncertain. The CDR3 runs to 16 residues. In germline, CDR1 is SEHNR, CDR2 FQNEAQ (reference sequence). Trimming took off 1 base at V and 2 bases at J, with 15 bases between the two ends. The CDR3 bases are TGTGCCAGCAGCTTAGAGGAGTCCGTTAATCCCTACGAGCAGTACTTC. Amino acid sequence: CASSLEESVNPYEQYF.

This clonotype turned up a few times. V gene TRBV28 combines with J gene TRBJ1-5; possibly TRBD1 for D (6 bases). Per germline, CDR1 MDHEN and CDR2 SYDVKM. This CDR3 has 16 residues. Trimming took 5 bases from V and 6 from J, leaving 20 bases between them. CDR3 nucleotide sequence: TGTGCCAGCAGTGGATCTGGGACACCGGAGGGTCAGCCCCAGCATTTT. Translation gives CASSGSGTPEGQPQHF.

The CDR3 sequence: CASSPDTGNEQFF. In DNA, the CDR3 is TGCGCCAGCAGCCCTGACACGGGAAATGAGCAGTTCTTC. V gene TRBV5-1 combines with J gene TRBJ2-1; possible D gene TRBD2, 5 bases. CDR1 SGHRS and CDR2 YFSETQ come from the germline V gene. Between the trimmed V and J ends, which lost 4 bases and 7 bases, there was a span of 12 bases. The CDR3 runs 13 residues.

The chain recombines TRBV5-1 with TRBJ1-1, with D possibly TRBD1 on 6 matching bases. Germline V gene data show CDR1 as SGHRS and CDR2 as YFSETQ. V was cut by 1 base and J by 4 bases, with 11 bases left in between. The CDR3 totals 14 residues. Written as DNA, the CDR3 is TGCGCCAGCAGCTTGCTACAGGGTTCCACTGAAGCTTTCTTT. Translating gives CASSLLQGSTEAFF.

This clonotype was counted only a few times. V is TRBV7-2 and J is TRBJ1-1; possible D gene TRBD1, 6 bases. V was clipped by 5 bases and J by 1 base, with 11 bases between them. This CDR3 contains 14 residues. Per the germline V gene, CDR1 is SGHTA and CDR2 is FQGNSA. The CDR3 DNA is TGTGCCAGCAGCCACAGGGTCGGGAACACTGAAGCTTTCTTT. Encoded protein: CASSHRVGNTEAFF.

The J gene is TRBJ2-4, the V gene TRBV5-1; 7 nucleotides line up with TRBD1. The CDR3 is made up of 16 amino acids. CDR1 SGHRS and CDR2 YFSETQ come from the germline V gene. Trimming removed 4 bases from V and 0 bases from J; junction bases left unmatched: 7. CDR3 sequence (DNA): TGCGCCAGCAGCCCCGGGACAGAGCTAGCCAAAAACATTCAGTACTTC. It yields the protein CASSPGTELAKNIQYF.

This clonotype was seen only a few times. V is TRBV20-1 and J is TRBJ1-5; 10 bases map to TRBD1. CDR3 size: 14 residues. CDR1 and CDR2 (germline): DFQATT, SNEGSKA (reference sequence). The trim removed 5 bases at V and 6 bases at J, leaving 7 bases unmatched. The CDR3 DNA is TGCAGTGCTGGCAGACAGGGGGCTCCTCAGCCCCAGCATTTT. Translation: CSAGRQGAPQPQHF.

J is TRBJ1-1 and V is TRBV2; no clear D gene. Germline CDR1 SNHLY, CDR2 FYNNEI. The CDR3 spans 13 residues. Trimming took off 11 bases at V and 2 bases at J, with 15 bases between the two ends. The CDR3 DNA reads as TGTGCCGGCAAGAGAGAGATAAACACTGAAGCTTTCTTT. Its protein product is CAGKREINTEAFF.

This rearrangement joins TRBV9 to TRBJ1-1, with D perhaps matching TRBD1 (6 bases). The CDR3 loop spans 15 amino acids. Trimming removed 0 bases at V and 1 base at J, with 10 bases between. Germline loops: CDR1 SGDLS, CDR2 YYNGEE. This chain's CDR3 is CASSVGGQPNTEAFF. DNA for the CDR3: TGTGCCAGCAGCGTAGGCGGACAGCCGAACACTGAAGCTTTCTTT.

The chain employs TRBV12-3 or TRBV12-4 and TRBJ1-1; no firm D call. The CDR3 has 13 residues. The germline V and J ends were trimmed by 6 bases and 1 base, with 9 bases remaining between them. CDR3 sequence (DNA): TGTGCCAGCAGCCGCTTAGGGAACACTGAAGCTTTCTTT. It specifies CASSRLGNTEAFF.

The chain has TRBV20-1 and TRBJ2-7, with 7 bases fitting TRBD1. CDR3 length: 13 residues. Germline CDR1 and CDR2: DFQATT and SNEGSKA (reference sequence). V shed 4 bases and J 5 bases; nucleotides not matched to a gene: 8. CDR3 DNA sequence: TGCAGTGCTACGAACAGGGGTCTAGACGAGCAGTACTTC. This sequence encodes CSATNRGLDEQYF.

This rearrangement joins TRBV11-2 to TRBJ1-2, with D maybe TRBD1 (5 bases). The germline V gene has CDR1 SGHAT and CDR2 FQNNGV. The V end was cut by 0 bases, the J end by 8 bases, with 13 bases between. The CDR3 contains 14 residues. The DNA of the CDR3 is TGTGCCAGCAGCTTAGATCGCCAGGGCGACGGCTACACCTTC. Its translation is CASSLDRQGDGYTF.

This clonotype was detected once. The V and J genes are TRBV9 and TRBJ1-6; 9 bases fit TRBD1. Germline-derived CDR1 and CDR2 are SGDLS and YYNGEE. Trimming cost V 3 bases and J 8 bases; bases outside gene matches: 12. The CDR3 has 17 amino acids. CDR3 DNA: TGTGCCAGCAGCGCTCAAGGTTCCGGGACAGGGCATTCACCCCTCCACTTT. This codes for CASSAQGSGTGHSPLHF.

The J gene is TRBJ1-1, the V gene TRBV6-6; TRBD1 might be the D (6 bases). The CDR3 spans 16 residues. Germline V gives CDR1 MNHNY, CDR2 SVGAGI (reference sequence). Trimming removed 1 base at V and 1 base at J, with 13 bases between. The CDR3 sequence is CASSYFAGAGNTEAFF. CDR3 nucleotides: TGTGCCAGCAGTTACTTCGCAGGGGCGGGGAACACTGAAGCTTTCTTT.

The CDR3 DNA is TGTGCCAGCAGTCCGTCGACAGGGAGGAACTATGGCTACACCTTC. Amino acid sequence: CASSPSTGRNYGYTF. The chain joins TRBV6-6 to TRBJ1-2; the match to TRBD1 covers 7 bases. V gave up 5 bases and J gave up 2 bases; unmatched junction bases: 8. Germline V CDR1 and CDR2: MNHNY, SVGAGI (reference sequence). CDR3 length: 15 amino acids.

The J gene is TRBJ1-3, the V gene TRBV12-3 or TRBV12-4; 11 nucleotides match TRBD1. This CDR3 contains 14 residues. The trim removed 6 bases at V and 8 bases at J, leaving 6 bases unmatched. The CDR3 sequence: CASSPGQGVHTIYF. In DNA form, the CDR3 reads TGTGCCAGCAGCCCGGGACAGGGGGTACACACCATATATTTT.